Below, 25 T cell receptor beta chains from the same sample are listed, as sequenced in a study of T cells in localized non-small cell lung cancer (dated by TCRdb to about 2020). The receptor library was made with the immunoSEQ multiplex PCR assay. TCRdb provides this immuneACCESS table in a form limited to in-frame rearrangements. Some clones are lacking; in checked studies, under half of them reflect an unresolved V gene, and why the rest are absent is not known. The sample has 45,000 to 60,000 clones on record, over 75% of them singletons. The ten largest make up about 20% of the sample. The material was peripheral blood, obtained before any cancer treatment. The receptors were gathered from a female donor over 55 with stage II squamous cell lung carcinoma.

This sequence joins TRBV7-8 and TRBJ1-2; 7 positions match TRBD1. V dropped 6 bases and J dropped 5; count of bases not matched to a gene: 9. CDR1 is SGHVS, CDR2 FQNEAQ, per germline. The CDR3 has 14 residues. Written as DNA, the CDR3 is TGTGCCAGCAGTCCCCCGACAGGGTCTTATGGCTACACCTTC. It is translated as CASSPPTGSYGYTF.

This clone was recorded once. The V gene is TRBV9, the J gene TRBJ1-2; D remains ambiguous. The V gene lost 0 bases and the J gene lost 4 bases, with 7 bases spanning the gap. Germline CDR1 and CDR2: SGDLS and YYNGEE. The CDR3 sequence is 13 residues long. The CDR3 sequence: CASSVVSGYGYTF. The CDR3 DNA sequence: TGTGCCAGCAGCGTAGTTAGTGGCTATGGCTACACCTTC.

This clone occurred once. The gene calls are TRBV4-1 and TRBJ1-4; D may be TRBD1 (5 bases). The V gene lost 4 bases and the J gene lost 7 bases, with 13 bases spanning the gap. The CDR3 sequence is 14 residues long. Germline lookup yields CDR1 MGHRA and CDR2 YSYEKL. The CDR3 is CASSLQEVGEKLFF. CDR3 coding DNA: TGCGCCAGCAGCCTACAGGAGGTAGGTGAAAAACTGTTTTTT.

CDR3 in DNA: TGTGCCTGGACCTTATCCGGGACAGGGGGTAACTTTTACACAGATACGCAGTATTTT. It encodes CAWTLSGTGGNFYTDTQYF. The J gene is TRBJ2-3, the V gene TRBV30; TRBD1 aligns across 11 bases. The V segment lost 4 bases and the J segment 2 bases; nucleotides outside the gene matches: 17. The CDR3 has 19 amino acids. CDR1 and CDR2 (germline): GTSNPN, SVGIG (reference sequence).

V is TRBV27 and J is TRBJ1-6; D gene ambiguous. CDR1 is MNHEY and CDR2 is SMNVEV in the germline V gene (reference sequence). CDR3 size: 11 residues. V lost 7 bases to trimming and J lost 8 bases, with 6 bases between them. The CDR3 region has the DNA TGTGCCAGCAAAGGAGATTCACCCCTCCACTTT. It codes for CASKGDSPLHF.

J is TRBJ1-1 and V is TRBV30, with D hard to call. Trimming cost V 1 base and J 1 base, with 7 bases left between them. The CDR3 length is 13 residues. Germline V gives CDR1 GTSNPN, CDR2 SVGIG (reference sequence). The CDR3 sequence is CAWSDQANTEAFF. Written as DNA, the CDR3 is TGTGCCTGGAGTGATCAGGCGAACACTGAAGCTTTCTTT.

This clone was observed once. The V and J genes are TRBV27 and TRBJ2-5; D is ambiguous. Germline V gives CDR1 MNHEY, CDR2 SMNVEV (reference sequence). The V and J ends lost 6 bases and 5 bases respectively, with 7 bases between them. The length of the CDR3 is 11 residues. The CDR3 DNA is TGTGCCAGCAGGGAGAGGGAGACCCAGTACTTC. This translates into CASRERETQYF.

V is TRBV2 and J is TRBJ1-2, with 9 bases aligning to TRBD1. Trimming took 6 bases from V and 8 from J; bases not matched to a gene: 4. Germline V gene sequence: CDR1 SNHLY, CDR2 FYNNEI. The CDR3 is 12 amino acids. This CDR3 is CASRGQGEGYTF. The CDR3 coding sequence is TGTGCCAGCAGGGGACAGGGCGAGGGCTACACCTTC.

This clone came up a few times. This rearrangement joins TRBV6-6 to TRBJ1-1; D may be TRBD1 (5 bases). CDR1 is MNHNY, CDR2 SVGAGI, per germline (reference sequence). V was clipped by 5 bases and J by 3 bases, with 10 bases between them. The CDR3 is made up of 13 amino acids. The CDR3 sequence is CASSIRRDTEAFF. DNA of the CDR3: TGTGCCAGCAGTATCCGCAGGGACACTGAAGCTTTCTTT.

This clone was detected once. The V call is TRBV6-5, the J call TRBJ1-2; 7 bases fit TRBD1. J gave up 5 bases and V 5 bases, and 5 bases lay outside the gene matches. CDR1 and CDR2 (germline): MNHEY, SVGAGI. CDR3 size: 13 residues. CDR3 DNA sequence: TGTGCCAGCAGTGCCAGGGGGGGTTATGGCTACACCTTC. Encoded protein: CASSARGGYGYTF.

The chain has TRBV6-1 and TRBJ2-7; 7 positions match TRBD1. CDR3 length equals 12 residues. The J segment lost 3 bases and the V segment lost 11 bases, leaving 7 bases of the junction unmatched. Germline-derived CDR1 and CDR2 are MNHNS and SASEGT. The CDR3 is CACSTGIYEQYF. CDR3 sequence (DNA): TGTGCCTGCTCGACAGGGATCTACGAGCAGTACTTC.

The chain combines TRBV2 with TRBJ2-1, with 9 bases matching TRBD2. The germline CDR1 and CDR2 sequences are SNHLY and FYNNEI. V dropped 1 base and J dropped 8; count of bases not matched to a gene: 9. This CDR3 is built from 16 residues. The CDR3 sequence: CASSEERAGGLHEQFF. Written as DNA, the CDR3 is TGTGCCAGCAGTGAAGAACGAGCGGGGGGACTCCATGAGCAGTTCTTC.

This clone was seen a single time. V is TRBV10-1 and J is TRBJ1-2; 9 positions match TRBD1. After removal of 7 bases from V and 9 bases from J, the junction contained 3 bases not matched to a gene. The CDR3 consists of 11 residues. Germline CDR1 is WNHNN and CDR2 is SYGVQD (reference sequence). CDR3 loop: CASKGQGCYTF. The CDR3 DNA reads TGCGCCAGCAAGGGACAGGGATGCTACACCTTC.

The rearrangement joins TRBV28 to TRBJ1-1; 8 bases agree with TRBD1. The germline CDR1 and CDR2 sequences are MDHEN and SYDVKM. V shed 3 bases and J 10 bases; nucleotides not matched to a gene: 1. The CDR3 extends over 11 amino acids. CDR3 amino acids: CASSFRGRAFF. In DNA, the CDR3 is TGTGCCAGCAGTTTCAGGGGGCGAGCTTTCTTT.

V usage is TRBV5-1 and J usage is TRBJ2-3; TRBD1 aligns across 7 bases. The CDR3 is 16 amino acids. V lost 5 bases to trimming and J lost 1 base; unmatched junction nucleotides: 10. The germline V gene encodes CDR1 SGHRS and CDR2 YFSETQ. CDR3 residues: CASRTGQVDGTDTQYF. CDR3 bases: TGCGCCAGCAGGACAGGACAGGTGGATGGCACAGATACGCAGTATTTT.

The chain has TRBV18 and TRBJ1-5, with 7 bases identical to TRBD1. Germline V CDR1 and CDR2: KGHSH, LQKENI. The length of the CDR3 is 14 residues. The ends lost 6 bases at V and 7 bases at J; junction bases unmatched: 9. In nucleotides, the CDR3 is TGTGCCAGCTCCTCCACAGGGGTGAAGCAGCCCCAGCATTTT. It specifies CASSSTGVKQPQHF.

The rearrangement uses TRBV4-2 and TRBJ1-2, with D unresolved. This CDR3 region has 14 residues. Germline CDR1 is LGHNA and CDR2 is YNFKEQ. V was pared by 0 bases and J by 5 bases, with 10 bases between. CDR3 bases: TGTGCCAGCAGCCAAGAAGCACGGACTTATGGCTACACCTTC. Translating gives CASSQEARTYGYTF.

This chain joins TRBV6-5 and TRBJ2-7; the match to TRBD1 covers 8 bases. The J segment lost 5 bases and the V segment lost 2 bases, leaving 8 bases of the junction unmatched. The CDR3 sequence is 15 residues long. CDR1 is MNHEY and CDR2 is SVGAGI in the germline V gene. The CDR3 sequence is CASSYLGGQAHEQYF. DNA of the CDR3: TGTGCCAGCAGTTACCTGGGGGGACAGGCCCACGAGCAGTACTTC.

The V call is TRBV13, the J call TRBJ1-1; D remains unclear. V was shortened by 1 base and J by 8 bases, with 5 bases between the two germline ends. Germline V gene sequence: CDR1 PRHDT, CDR2 FYEKMQ (reference sequence). The CDR3 totals 11 residues. The CDR3 loop reads CASSLATEAFF. The CDR3 bases are TGTGCCAGCAGCTTAGCCACAGAAGCTTTCTTT. Complete variable domain (other parts from reference TRBV13 and TRBJ1-1): AAGVIQSPRHLIKEKRETATLKCYPIPRHDTVYWYQQGPGQDPQFLISFYEKMQSDKGSIPDRFSAQQFSDYHSELNMSSLELGDSALYFCASSLATEAFFGQGTRLTVV.

The V call is TRBV6-6, the J call TRBJ2-7; tentatively, D is TRBD1 (5 bases). V was pared by 2 bases and J by 7 bases, with 9 bases between. Germline values: CDR1 MNHNY, CDR2 SVGAGI (reference sequence). The CDR3 runs to 12 residues. In DNA, the CDR3 is TGTGCCAGCAGTTACCTCCAGGGAGAGCAGTACTTC. The encoded protein is CASSYLQGEQYF.

The chain couples TRBV6-5 to TRBJ1-3; D remains unclear. The germline V and J ends were trimmed by 7 bases and 0 bases, with 13 bases remaining between them. Germline loops: CDR1 MNHEY, CDR2 SVGAGI. CDR3 length: 15 residues. The CDR3 reads CASTPDTISGNTIYF. In DNA, the CDR3 is TGTGCCAGCACCCCAGACACCATCTCTGGAAACACCATATATTTT.

The gene calls are TRBV19 and TRBJ2-4; perhaps TRBD1 as D (5 bases). The CDR3 loop spans 14 amino acids. V lost 8 bases, J lost 5 bases, and 16 bases lay in between. CDR1 is LNHDA, CDR2 SQIVND, per germline (reference sequence). CDR3 sequence reads: CASERGGRENIQYF. The CDR3 region has the DNA TGTGCCAGTGAAAGGGGTGGACGGGAAAACATTCAGTACTTC. Based on the CDR3 plus reference TRBV19 and TRBJ2-4, the full variable domain is DGGITQSPKYLFRKEGQNVTLSCEQNLNHDAMYWYRQDPGQGLRLIYYSQIVNDFQKGDIAEGYSVSREKKESFPLTVTSAQKNPTAFYLCASERGGRENIQYFGAGTRLSVL.

V gene TRBV18 combines with J gene TRBJ1-2; a weak D match, TRBD1 (5 bases). The CDR3 contains 16 residues. Germline assignment: CDR1 KGHSH and CDR2 LQKENI. Deletions cut 3 bases from V and 4 bases from J, with 18 bases between. The CDR3 DNA is TGTGCCAGCTCACCGGGCGCAGGGACGGTATCCTATGGCTACACCTTC. Translating it yields CASSPGAGTVSYGYTF.

The chain joins TRBV5-6 to TRBJ2-3, with TRBD1 matching 8 bases. Germline CDR1 reads SGHDT; CDR2 reads YYEEEE. This CDR3 spans 17 amino acids. V trimming: 3 bases; J trimming: 5 bases; junction bases outside the gene matches: 14. The CDR3 region is CASSWSTQGQGLDTQYF. The CDR3 DNA follows: TGTGCCAGCAGCTGGAGCACTCAAGGACAGGGTTTAGATACGCAGTATTTT.

The V call is TRBV6-6, the J call TRBJ2-3; D is ambiguous. The CDR3 extends over 14 amino acids. The ends were cut back, 2 bases at V and 0 bases at J, with 6 bases in the middle. Germline CDR1 MNHNY, CDR2 SVGAGI (reference sequence). The CDR3 bases are TGTGCCAGCAGTTACACGGCTAGCACAGATACGCAGTATTTT. Protein: CASSYTASTDTQYF.